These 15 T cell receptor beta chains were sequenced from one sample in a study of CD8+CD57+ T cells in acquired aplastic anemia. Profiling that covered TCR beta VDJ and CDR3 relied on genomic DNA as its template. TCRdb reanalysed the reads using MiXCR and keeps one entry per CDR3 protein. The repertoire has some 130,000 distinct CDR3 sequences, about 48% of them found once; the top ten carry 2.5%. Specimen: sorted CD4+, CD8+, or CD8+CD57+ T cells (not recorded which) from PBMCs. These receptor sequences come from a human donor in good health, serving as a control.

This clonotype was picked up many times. The CDR3 bases are TGTGCTAGTGAATTGATGGGGGGAAACACTGAAGCTTTCTTT. It specifies CASELMGGNTEAFF. J is TRBJ1-1 and V is TRBV12-5, with a weak D call TRBD1 (5 bases). The CDR3 loop spans 14 amino acids. Between the trimmed V and J ends, which lost 7 bases and 2 bases, there was a span of 14 bases. Germline V gene sequence: CDR1 LGHNT, CDR2 FRNRAP.

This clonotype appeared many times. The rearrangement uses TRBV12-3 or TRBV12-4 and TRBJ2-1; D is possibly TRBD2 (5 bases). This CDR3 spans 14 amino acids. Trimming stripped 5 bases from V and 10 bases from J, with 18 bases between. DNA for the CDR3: TGTGCCAGCAGTCTACCCCTAGTTGGCGGGGAGCAGTTCTTC. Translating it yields CASSLPLVGGEQFF.

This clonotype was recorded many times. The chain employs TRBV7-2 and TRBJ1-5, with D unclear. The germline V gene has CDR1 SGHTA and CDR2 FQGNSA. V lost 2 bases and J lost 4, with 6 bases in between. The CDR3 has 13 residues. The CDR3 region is CASSLMGNQPQHF. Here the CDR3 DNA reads TGTGCCAGCAGCTTAATGGGTAATCAGCCCCAGCATTTT.

The DNA of the CDR3 is TGTGCCATCAGTCCCCCGGGGGGCTCCTACGAGCAGTACTTC. Protein: CAISPPGGSYEQYF. V usage is TRBV10-3 and J usage is TRBJ2-7; 7 nucleotides agree with TRBD2. CDR3 size: 14 residues. Germline lookup yields CDR1 ENHRY and CDR2 SYGVKD. The trim removed 5 bases at V and 0 bases at J, leaving 4 bases unmatched.

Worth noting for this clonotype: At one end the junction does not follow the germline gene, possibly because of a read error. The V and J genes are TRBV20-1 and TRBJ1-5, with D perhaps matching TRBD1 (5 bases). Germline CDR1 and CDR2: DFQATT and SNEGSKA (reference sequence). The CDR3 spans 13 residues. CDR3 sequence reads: CSAQPGGGQPQRF. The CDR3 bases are TGCAGTGCCCAACCTGGGGGAGGCCAGCCCCAGCGTTTT.

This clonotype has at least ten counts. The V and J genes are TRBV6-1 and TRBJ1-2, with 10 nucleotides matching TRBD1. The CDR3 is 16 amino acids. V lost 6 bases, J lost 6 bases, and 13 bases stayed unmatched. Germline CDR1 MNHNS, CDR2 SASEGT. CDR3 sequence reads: CASRTGTGVPLNGYTF. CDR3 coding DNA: TGTGCCAGCAGAACCGGGACAGGGGTCCCCCTGAATGGCTACACCTTC.

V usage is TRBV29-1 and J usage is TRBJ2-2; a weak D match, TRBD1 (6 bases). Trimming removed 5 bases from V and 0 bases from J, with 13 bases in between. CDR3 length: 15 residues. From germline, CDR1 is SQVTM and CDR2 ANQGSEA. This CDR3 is CSVSVGDTNTGELFF. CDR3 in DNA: TGCAGCGTTTCAGTAGGGGACACGAACACCGGGGAGCTGTTTTTT.

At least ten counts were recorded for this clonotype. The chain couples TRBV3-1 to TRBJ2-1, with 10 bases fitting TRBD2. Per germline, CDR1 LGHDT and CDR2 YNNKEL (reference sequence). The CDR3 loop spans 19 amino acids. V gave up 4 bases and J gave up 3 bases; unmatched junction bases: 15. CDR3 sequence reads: CASSPTLPLAGGIYNEQFF. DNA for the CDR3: TGTGCCAGCAGCCCAACCCTCCCATTAGCGGGGGGAATCTACAATGAGCAGTTCTTC.

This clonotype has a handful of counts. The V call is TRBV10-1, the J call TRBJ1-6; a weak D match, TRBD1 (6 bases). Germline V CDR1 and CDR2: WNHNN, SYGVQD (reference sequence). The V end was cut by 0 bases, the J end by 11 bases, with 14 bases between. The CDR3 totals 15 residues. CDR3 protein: CASSESAGAKTPLHF. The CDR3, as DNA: TGCGCCAGCAGTGAGTCAGCAGGGGCGAAAACACCCCTCCACTTT.

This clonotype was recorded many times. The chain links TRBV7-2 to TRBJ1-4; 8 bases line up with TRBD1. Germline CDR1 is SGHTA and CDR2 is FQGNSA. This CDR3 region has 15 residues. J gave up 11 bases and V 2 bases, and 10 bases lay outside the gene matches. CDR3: CASSLSWTGSSKLFF. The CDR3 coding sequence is TGTGCCAGCAGCTTATCGTGGACAGGGTCCTCTAAACTGTTTTTT.

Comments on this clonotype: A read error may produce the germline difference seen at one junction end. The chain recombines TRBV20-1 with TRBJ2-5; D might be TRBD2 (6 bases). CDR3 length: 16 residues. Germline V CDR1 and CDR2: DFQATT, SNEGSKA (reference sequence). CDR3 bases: TGCAGTGCCAGGAGGGATCCGGGGGTGGAGGTAGAGACCCAGTACTTT. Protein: CSARRDPGVEVETQYF.

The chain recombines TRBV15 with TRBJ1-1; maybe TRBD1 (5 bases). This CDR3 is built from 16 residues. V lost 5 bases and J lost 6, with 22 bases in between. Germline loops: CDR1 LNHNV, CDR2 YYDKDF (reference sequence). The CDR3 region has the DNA TGTGCCACCAGCGGAATTCAAAGGACGGGACGCGCTGAAGCTTTCTTT. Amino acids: CATSGIQRTGRAEAFF.

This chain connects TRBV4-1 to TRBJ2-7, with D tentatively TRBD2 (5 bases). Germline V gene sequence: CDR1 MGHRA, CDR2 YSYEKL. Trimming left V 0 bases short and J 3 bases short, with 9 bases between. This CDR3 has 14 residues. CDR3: CASSQDAGNYEQYF. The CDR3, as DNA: TGCGCCAGCAGCCAAGATGCGGGTAACTACGAGCAGTACTTC.

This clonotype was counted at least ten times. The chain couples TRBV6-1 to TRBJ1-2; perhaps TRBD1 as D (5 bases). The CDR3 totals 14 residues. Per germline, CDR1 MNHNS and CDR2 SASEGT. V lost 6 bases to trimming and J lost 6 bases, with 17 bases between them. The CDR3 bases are TGTGCCAGCAGGGGTGGGACGGCTACTAATGGCTACACCTTC. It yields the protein CASRGGTATNGYTF.

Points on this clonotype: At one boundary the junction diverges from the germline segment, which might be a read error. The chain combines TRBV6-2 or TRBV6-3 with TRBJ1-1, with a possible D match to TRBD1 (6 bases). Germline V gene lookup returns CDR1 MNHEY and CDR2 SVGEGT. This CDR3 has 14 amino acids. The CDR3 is CASRQNRDATEALF. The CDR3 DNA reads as TGTGCCAGCAGACAGAACAGGGACGCCACTGAAGCTCTCTTT.